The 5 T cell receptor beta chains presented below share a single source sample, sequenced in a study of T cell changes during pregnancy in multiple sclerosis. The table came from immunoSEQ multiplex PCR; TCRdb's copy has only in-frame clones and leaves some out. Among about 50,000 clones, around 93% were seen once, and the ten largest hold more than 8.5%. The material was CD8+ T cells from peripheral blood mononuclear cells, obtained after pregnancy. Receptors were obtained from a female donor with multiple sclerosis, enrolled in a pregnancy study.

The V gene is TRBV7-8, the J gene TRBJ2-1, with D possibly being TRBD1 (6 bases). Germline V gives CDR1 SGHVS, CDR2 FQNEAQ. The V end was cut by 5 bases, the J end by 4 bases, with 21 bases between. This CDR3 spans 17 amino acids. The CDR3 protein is CASSPLIVDRLYNEQFF. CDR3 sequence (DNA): TGTGCCAGCAGCCCCCTCATAGTGGACAGACTATACAATGAGCAGTTCTTC.

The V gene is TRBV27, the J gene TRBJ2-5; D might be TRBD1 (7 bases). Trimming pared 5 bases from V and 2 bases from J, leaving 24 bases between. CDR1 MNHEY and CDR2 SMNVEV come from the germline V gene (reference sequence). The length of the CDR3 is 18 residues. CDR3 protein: CASSPTPPGQRAQETQYF. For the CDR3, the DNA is TGTGCCAGCAGTCCTACACCCCCGGGACAGCGGGCTCAAGAGACCCAGTACTTC.

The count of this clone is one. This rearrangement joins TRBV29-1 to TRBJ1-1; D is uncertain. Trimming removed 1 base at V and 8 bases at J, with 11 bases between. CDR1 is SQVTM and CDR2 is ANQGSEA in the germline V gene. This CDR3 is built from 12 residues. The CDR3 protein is CSVEGSTAEAFF. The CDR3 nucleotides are TGCAGCGTTGAAGGATCTACAGCAGAAGCTTTCTTT.

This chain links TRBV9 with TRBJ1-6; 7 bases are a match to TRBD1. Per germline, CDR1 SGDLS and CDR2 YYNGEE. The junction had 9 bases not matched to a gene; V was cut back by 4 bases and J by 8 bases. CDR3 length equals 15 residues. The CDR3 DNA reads TGTGCCAGCAGCACAACAGGGGCGGTGGATTCACCCCTCCACTTT. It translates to CASSTTGAVDSPLHF.

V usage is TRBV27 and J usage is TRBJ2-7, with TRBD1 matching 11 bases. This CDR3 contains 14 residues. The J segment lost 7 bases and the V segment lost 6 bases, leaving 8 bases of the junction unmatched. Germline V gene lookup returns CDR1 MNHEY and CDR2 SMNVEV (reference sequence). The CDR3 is CASSAGQGGEEQYF. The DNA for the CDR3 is TGTGCCAGCAGCGCGGGACAGGGGGGGGAAGAGCAGTACTTC.